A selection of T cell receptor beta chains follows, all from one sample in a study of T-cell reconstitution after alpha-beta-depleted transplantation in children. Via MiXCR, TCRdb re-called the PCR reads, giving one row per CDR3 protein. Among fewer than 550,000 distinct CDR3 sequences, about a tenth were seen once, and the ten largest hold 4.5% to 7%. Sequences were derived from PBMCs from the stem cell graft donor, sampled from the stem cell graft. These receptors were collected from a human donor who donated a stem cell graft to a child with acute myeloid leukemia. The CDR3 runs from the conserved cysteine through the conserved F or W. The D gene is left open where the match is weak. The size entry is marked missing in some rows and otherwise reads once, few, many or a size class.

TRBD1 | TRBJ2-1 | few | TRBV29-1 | CSVGGTGGTEQFF | TGCAGCGTTGGCGGGACAGGGGGCACTGAGCAGTTCTTC
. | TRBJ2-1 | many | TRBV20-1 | CSALLGAGWNEQFF | TGCAGTGCTCTCCTAGGGGCCGGTTGGAATGAGCAGTTCTTC
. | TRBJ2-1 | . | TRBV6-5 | CASSPNRFGGLNEQFF | TGTGCCAGCAGCCCGAACAGGTTTGGAGGGTTGAATGAGCAGTTCTTC
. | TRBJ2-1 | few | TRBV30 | CASTRAYEQFF | TGTGCCTCCACGAGGGCTTATGAGCAGTTCTTC
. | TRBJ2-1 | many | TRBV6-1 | CASSLGPRDYNEQFF | TGTGCCAGCAGCCTCGGACCCCGAGATTACAATGAGCAGTTCTTC
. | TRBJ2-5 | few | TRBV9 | CASSVARETQYF | TGTGCCAGCAGCGTAGCTAGAGAGACCCAGTACTTC
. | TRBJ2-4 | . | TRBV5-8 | CASTPGLGTKNIQYF | TGTGCCAGCACCCCGGGGTTAGGAACCAAAAACATTCAGTACTTC
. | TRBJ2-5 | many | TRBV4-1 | CASTGLEQETQYF | TGCGCCAGCACGGGACTCGAGCAAGAGACCCAGTACTTC
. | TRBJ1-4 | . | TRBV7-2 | CASSLKPGVPNEKLFF | TGTGCCAGCAGCTTAAAGCCGGGAGTACCTAATGAAAAACTGTTTTTT
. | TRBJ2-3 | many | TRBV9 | CASSVVVGPTDTQYF | TGTGCCAGCAGCGTAGTTGTGGGACCCACAGATACGCAGTATTTT
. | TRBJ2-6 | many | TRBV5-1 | CASSLAWTSGANVLTF | TGCGCCAGCAGCTTGGCCTGGACCTCTGGGGCCAACGTCCTGACTTTC
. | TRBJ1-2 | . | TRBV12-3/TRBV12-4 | CASSFGRANYGYTF | TGTGCCAGCAGTTTTGGCCGGGCTAACTATGGCTACACCTTC
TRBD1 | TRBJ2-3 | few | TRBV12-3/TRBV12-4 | CASSHLGQPEGDTQYF | TGTGCCAGCAGTCACCTGGGACAGCCCGAAGGAGATACGCAGTATTTT
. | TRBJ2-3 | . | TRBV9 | CASSVGVPTGADTQYF | TGTGCCAGCAGCGTAGGGGTGCCTACGGGAGCAGATACGCAGTATTTT
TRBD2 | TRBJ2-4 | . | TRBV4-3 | CASSHGTSDYIQYF | TGCGCCAGCAGCCACGGGACTAGCGATTACATTCAGTACTTC
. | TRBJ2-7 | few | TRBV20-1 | CSARDQDYVEQYF | TGCAGTGCTAGAGATCAGGACTACGTCGAGCAGTACTTC
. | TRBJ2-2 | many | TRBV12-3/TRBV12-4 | CASTGGSAGELFF | TGTGCCAGCACTGGGGGATCGGCCGGGGAGCTGTTTTTT
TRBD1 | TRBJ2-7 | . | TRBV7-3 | CASSWTGGYEQYF | TGTGCCAGCAGCTGGACAGGGGGATACGAGCAGTACTTC
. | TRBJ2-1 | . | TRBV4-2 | CASSKDSLHNEQFF | TGTGCCAGCAGCAAAGACAGCCTCCACAATGAGCAGTTCTTC
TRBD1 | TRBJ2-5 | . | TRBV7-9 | CASSQGTAKETQYF | TGTGCCAGCAGCCAAGGGACAGCTAAAGAGACCCAGTACTTC
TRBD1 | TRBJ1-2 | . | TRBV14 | CASSYGQGPYGYTF | TGTGCCAGCAGTTACGGACAGGGACCCTATGGCTACACCTTC
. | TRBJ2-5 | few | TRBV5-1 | CASSLVQNQETQYF | TGCGCCAGCAGCTTGGTTCAGAACCAAGAGACCCAGTACTTC
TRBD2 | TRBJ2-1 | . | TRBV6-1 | CASRFSGANEQFF | TGTGCCAGCCGATTTAGCGGGGCGAATGAGCAGTTCTTC
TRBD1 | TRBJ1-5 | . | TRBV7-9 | CASSSTGGGNQPQHF | TGTGCCAGCAGCTCCACAGGGGGTGGCAATCAGCCCCAGCATTTT
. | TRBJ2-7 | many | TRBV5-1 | CASSIGIDDSYEQYF | TGCGCCAGCAGCATAGGGATCGACGACTCCTACGAGCAGTACTTC
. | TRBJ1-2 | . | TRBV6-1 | CASSPMGGEAYGYTF | TGTGCCAGCAGCCCTATGGGGGGGGAAGCCTATGGCTACACCTTC
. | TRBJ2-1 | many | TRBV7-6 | CASSLANFVGLAFESYNEQFF | TGTGCCAGCAGCTTAGCTAATTTTGTTGGGCTAGCGTTTGAGTCCTACAATGAGCAGTTCTTC
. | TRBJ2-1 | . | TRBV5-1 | CASSLEREQFF | TGCGCCAGCAGCTTGGAACGGGAGCAGTTCTTC
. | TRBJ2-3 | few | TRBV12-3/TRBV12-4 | CASSPHSTDTQYF | TGTGCCAGCAGCCCACACAGCACAGATACGCAGTATTTT
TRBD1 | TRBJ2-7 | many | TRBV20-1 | CSALTGTYEQYF | TGCAGTGCTTTGACAGGGACCTACGAGCAGTACTTC
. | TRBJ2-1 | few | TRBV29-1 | CSVERAGAEWEQFF | TGCAGCGTTGAAAGGGCAGGGGCTGAGTGGGAGCAGTTCTTC
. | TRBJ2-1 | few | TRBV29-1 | CSVGRLERSNEQFF | TGCAGCGTTGGGAGGCTAGAGAGGTCAAATGAGCAGTTCTTC